The rows below give T cell receptor beta chains drawn from one sample of a study of identical twins. TCRdb ran MiXCR on the 5' RACE reads and lists one entry per CDR3 protein. In the table there are roughly 710,000 distinct CDR3 sequences, roughly 6% of which are singletons. Sequencing input: naive T cells sorted from blood. These receptors all come from a man between 18 and 35 years old in good health. Each CDR3 is given with its conserved first and last residue. Fields, in order: J gene, V gene, CDR3 length, clone size, D gene, CDR3 protein, CDR3 DNA. The D gene is left open where the match is weak. Clone size is shown for a subset of rows, as once, few, many or a class of expanded clone.

j_call: TRBJ2-1
v_call: TRBV2
cdr3_length: 15
clone_size: few
d_call: TRBD2
cdr3_aa: CASSEISGRYNEQFF
cdr3_nt: TGTGCCAGCAGTGAAATTAGCGGGAGATACAATGAGCAGTTCTTC

j_call: TRBJ2-1
v_call: TRBV23-1
cdr3_length: 16
clone_size: -
d_call: -
cdr3_aa: CASSQPRLRSKDEQFF
cdr3_nt: TGCGCCAGCAGTCAACCTCGACTGAGATCCAAGGATGAGCAGTTCTTC

j_call: TRBJ2-7
v_call: TRBV12-3/TRBV12-4
cdr3_length: 16
clone_size: few
d_call: TRBD1
cdr3_aa: CASREAGTGGTYEQYF
cdr3_nt: TGTGCCAGCAGAGAAGCCGGGACAGGGGGCACCTACGAGCAGTACTTC

j_call: TRBJ1-2
v_call: TRBV4-2
cdr3_length: 17
clone_size: few
d_call: -
cdr3_aa: CASSQGSLAIEGRGYTF
cdr3_nt: TGTGCCAGCAGCCAAGGATCCCTTGCGATCGAAGGTCGGGGCTACACCTTC

j_call: TRBJ2-3
v_call: TRBV5-1
cdr3_length: 15
clone_size: many
d_call: TRBD2
cdr3_aa: CASSLAGTSADTQYF
cdr3_nt: TGCGCCAGCAGCTTAGCCGGGACTAGTGCAGATACGCAGTATTTT

j_call: TRBJ2-4
v_call: TRBV12-3/TRBV12-4
cdr3_length: 18
clone_size: many
d_call: TRBD2
cdr3_aa: CASSLPAGVKLAKNIQYF
cdr3_nt: TGTGCCAGCAGTTTACCAGCGGGAGTTAAACTAGCCAAAAACATTCAGTACTTC

j_call: TRBJ2-2
v_call: TRBV24-1
cdr3_length: 13
clone_size: many
d_call: -
cdr3_aa: CATRSGATGELFF
cdr3_nt: TGTGCCACCCGGTCCGGGGCTACCGGGGAGCTGTTTTTT

j_call: TRBJ2-3
v_call: TRBV4-1
cdr3_length: 16
clone_size: -
d_call: TRBD1
cdr3_aa: CASSQRTGAVADTQYF
cdr3_nt: TGCGCCAGCAGCCAAAGGACAGGGGCCGTCGCAGATACGCAGTATTTT

j_call: TRBJ2-7
v_call: TRBV28
cdr3_length: 17
clone_size: many
d_call: TRBD2
cdr3_aa: CASSYPSGGTFSYEQYF
cdr3_nt: TGTGCCAGCAGTTACCCCTCGGGGGGGACCTTCTCCTACGAGCAGTACTTC

j_call: TRBJ2-7
v_call: TRBV7-2
cdr3_length: 13
clone_size: few
d_call: -
cdr3_aa: CASSFGKESEQYF
cdr3_nt: TGTGCCAGCAGCTTTGGGAAGGAGTCCGAGCAGTACTTC

j_call: TRBJ2-2
v_call: TRBV3-1
cdr3_length: 17
clone_size: -
d_call: -
cdr3_aa: CASSQEGTYTSTGELFF
cdr3_nt: TGTGCCAGCAGCCAAGAAGGGACATACACTTCCACCGGGGAGCTGTTTTTT

j_call: TRBJ1-4
v_call: TRBV5-1
cdr3_length: 16
clone_size: -
d_call: -
cdr3_aa: CASSLVVAGPNEKLFF
cdr3_nt: TGCGCCAGCAGCTTGGTCGTCGCAGGGCCTAATGAAAAACTGTTTTTT

j_call: TRBJ1-5
v_call: TRBV27
cdr3_length: 18
clone_size: few
d_call: -
cdr3_aa: CASSSGSFRTSPKGAQHF
cdr3_nt: TGTGCCAGCAGTTCCGGATCTTTCCGGACATCCCCCAAGGGAGCCCAGCATTTT

j_call: TRBJ2-1
v_call: TRBV5-5
cdr3_length: 15
clone_size: many
d_call: TRBD2
cdr3_aa: CASSLLSGSYNEQFF
cdr3_nt: TGTGCCAGCAGCTTACTCAGCGGGAGCTACAATGAGCAGTTCTTC

j_call: TRBJ2-1
v_call: TRBV20-1
cdr3_length: 16
clone_size: few
d_call: TRBD2
cdr3_aa: CSARGGAGLAGDEQFF
cdr3_nt: TGCAGTGCTAGAGGGGGGGCGGGACTAGCGGGAGATGAGCAGTTCTTC

j_call: TRBJ2-7
v_call: TRBV20-1
cdr3_length: 14
clone_size: many
d_call: TRBD1
cdr3_aa: CSASGTGQSEEQYF
cdr3_nt: TGCAGTGCCTCCGGGACAGGGCAATCGGAGGAGCAGTACTTC

j_call: TRBJ2-1
v_call: TRBV6-5
cdr3_length: 16
clone_size: many
d_call: TRBD2
cdr3_aa: CASRSRLAGGHHEQFF
cdr3_nt: TGTGCCAGCAGGTCGAGACTAGCGGGAGGGCACCATGAGCAGTTCTTC

j_call: TRBJ2-1
v_call: TRBV4-3
cdr3_length: 19
clone_size: many
d_call: -
cdr3_aa: CASSQDLGQGTSSYNEQFF
cdr3_nt: TGCGCCAGCAGCCAAGATCTGGGGCAGGGGACCTCATCCTACAATGAGCAGTTCTTC

j_call: TRBJ2-1
v_call: TRBV6-1
cdr3_length: 15
clone_size: many
d_call: TRBD2
cdr3_aa: CASSPLAGGGNEQFF
cdr3_nt: TGCGCCAGCAGCCCTCTAGCGGGAGGAGGAAATGAGCAGTTCTTC

j_call: TRBJ1-5
v_call: TRBV29-1
cdr3_length: 13
clone_size: many
d_call: -
cdr3_aa: CSVGQNSNQPQHF
cdr3_nt: TGCAGCGTTGGGCAGAATAGCAATCAGCCCCAGCATTTT

j_call: TRBJ1-1
v_call: TRBV15
cdr3_length: 16
clone_size: many
d_call: -
cdr3_aa: CATSSTQGGRNTEAFF
cdr3_nt: TGTGCCACCAGCAGCACCCAGGGAGGGAGGAACACTGAAGCTTTCTTT

j_call: TRBJ2-3
v_call: TRBV2
cdr3_length: 14
clone_size: -
d_call: -
cdr3_aa: CASLGGISTDTQYF
cdr3_nt: TGTGCCAGCTTGGGTGGAATCAGCACAGATACGCAGTATTTT

j_call: TRBJ2-7
v_call: TRBV28
cdr3_length: 14
clone_size: many
d_call: -
cdr3_aa: CASRIQGGVYEQYF
cdr3_nt: TGTGCCAGCAGAATCCAGGGGGGAGTTTACGAGCAGTACTTC

j_call: TRBJ1-2
v_call: TRBV20-1
cdr3_length: 14
clone_size: -
d_call: TRBD1
cdr3_aa: CSARLDREYYGYTF
cdr3_nt: TGCAGTGCTCGCCTTGACAGGGAGTACTATGGCTACACCTTC

j_call: TRBJ2-1
v_call: TRBV15
cdr3_length: 13
clone_size: many
d_call: -
cdr3_aa: CATSGDVDNEQFF
cdr3_nt: TGTGCCACCAGTGGGGACGTTGACAATGAGCAGTTCTTC

j_call: TRBJ2-3
v_call: TRBV4-2
cdr3_length: 19
clone_size: many
d_call: TRBD2
cdr3_aa: CASSQDGLAGGRYRDTQYF
cdr3_nt: TGTGCCAGCAGCCAAGATGGGCTAGCGGGAGGACGGTATAGAGATACGCAGTATTTT

j_call: TRBJ2-1
v_call: TRBV10-3
cdr3_length: 15
clone_size: many
d_call: TRBD1
cdr3_aa: CAIRLGQGVYNEQFF
cdr3_nt: TGTGCCATCAGACTGGGACAGGGGGTCTACAATGAGCAGTTCTTC

j_call: TRBJ2-2
v_call: TRBV5-1
cdr3_length: 13
clone_size: few
d_call: -
cdr3_aa: CASSEREAGELFF
cdr3_nt: TGCGCCAGCAGCGAGAGGGAGGCCGGGGAGCTGTTTTTT

j_call: TRBJ2-1
v_call: TRBV6-2/TRBV6-3
cdr3_length: 15
clone_size: few
d_call: TRBD1
cdr3_aa: CASTLSGTVYNEQFF
cdr3_nt: TGTGCCAGCACGCTTTCAGGGACAGTATACAATGAGCAGTTCTTC

j_call: TRBJ1-2
v_call: TRBV5-1
cdr3_length: 14
clone_size: -
d_call: -
cdr3_aa: CASSLSGGRVGYTF
cdr3_nt: TGCGCCAGCAGCTTGTCCGGGGGGCGAGTTGGCTACACCTTC

j_call: TRBJ2-7
v_call: TRBV6-2/TRBV6-3
cdr3_length: 16
clone_size: -
d_call: -
cdr3_aa: CASSYGITGVDYEQYF
cdr3_nt: TGTGCCAGCAGTTACGGGATAACCGGGGTCGACTACGAGCAGTACTTC

j_call: TRBJ2-1
v_call: TRBV29-1
cdr3_length: 13
clone_size: many
d_call: -
cdr3_aa: CSVSPSSPNEQFF
cdr3_nt: TGCAGCGTCTCTCCCTCCTCCCCCAATGAGCAGTTCTTC

j_call: TRBJ1-1
v_call: TRBV12-3/TRBV12-4
cdr3_length: 13
clone_size: many
d_call: -
cdr3_aa: CASSFPRGTEAFF
cdr3_nt: TGTGCCAGCAGTTTCCCCCGGGGAACTGAAGCTTTCTTT

j_call: TRBJ2-7
v_call: TRBV20-1
cdr3_length: 16
clone_size: many
d_call: TRBD1
cdr3_aa: CSARDNSGTGTYEQYF
cdr3_nt: TGCAGTGCTAGAGATAACTCCGGGACAGGGACCTACGAGCAGTACTTC

j_call: TRBJ1-6
v_call: TRBV4-2
cdr3_length: 16
clone_size: -
d_call: -
cdr3_aa: CASSQVPGTLNSPLHF
cdr3_nt: TGTGCCAGCAGCCAAGTCCCCGGGACCTTAAATTCACCCCTCCACTTT

j_call: TRBJ2-7
v_call: TRBV28
cdr3_length: 15
clone_size: -
d_call: TRBD1
cdr3_aa: CASKPQGQGVYEQYF
cdr3_nt: TGTGCCAGCAAACCCCAGGGGCAGGGGGTGTACGAGCAGTACTTC

j_call: TRBJ2-7
v_call: TRBV5-1
cdr3_length: 17
clone_size: many
d_call: TRBD2
cdr3_aa: CASREGTSGKGWYEQYF
cdr3_nt: TGCGCCAGCAGGGAAGGGACTAGCGGGAAAGGTTGGTACGAGCAGTACTTC

j_call: TRBJ2-4
v_call: TRBV9
cdr3_length: 15
clone_size: many
d_call: TRBD2
cdr3_aa: CASSVVGGIGNIQYF
cdr3_nt: TGTGCCAGCAGCGTAGTGGGGGGGATTGGAAACATTCAGTACTTC

j_call: TRBJ2-6
v_call: TRBV14
cdr3_length: 15
clone_size: many
d_call: -
cdr3_aa: CASSQAAYGANVLTF
cdr3_nt: TGTGCCAGCAGCCAAGCCGCTTACGGGGCCAACGTCCTGACTTTC

j_call: TRBJ2-2
v_call: TRBV2
cdr3_length: 14
clone_size: -
d_call: -
cdr3_aa: CASRELSFGGELFF
cdr3_nt: TGTGCCAGCAGGGAACTTAGCTTCGGCGGGGAGCTGTTTTTT

j_call: TRBJ2-2
v_call: TRBV11-2
cdr3_length: 16
clone_size: many
d_call: TRBD2
cdr3_aa: CASSIRLAANTGELFF
cdr3_nt: TGTGCCAGCAGCATCAGACTAGCGGCGAACACCGGGGAGCTGTTTTTT

j_call: TRBJ2-3
v_call: TRBV6-4
cdr3_length: 16
clone_size: many
d_call: TRBD2
cdr3_aa: CASPGLAGVSTDTQYF
cdr3_nt: TGTGCCAGCCCGGGACTAGCGGGAGTTTCCACAGATACGCAGTATTTT

j_call: TRBJ2-5
v_call: TRBV12-3/TRBV12-4
cdr3_length: 14
clone_size: many
d_call: TRBD2
cdr3_aa: CASSLRGGPETQYF
cdr3_nt: TGTGCCAGCAGTTTACGGGGGGGCCCAGAGACCCAGTACTTC

j_call: TRBJ2-1
v_call: TRBV6-2/TRBV6-3
cdr3_length: 15
clone_size: -
d_call: TRBD2
cdr3_aa: CASRVLAGGHGEQFF
cdr3_nt: TGTGCCAGCAGGGTACTAGCGGGAGGGCACGGTGAGCAGTTCTTC

j_call: TRBJ2-3
v_call: TRBV12-3/TRBV12-4
cdr3_length: 15
clone_size: many
d_call: TRBD2
cdr3_aa: CASSLTSGLTDTQYF
cdr3_nt: TGTGCCAGCAGTTTAACTAGCGGCCTCACAGATACGCAGTATTTT

j_call: TRBJ2-7
v_call: TRBV5-1
cdr3_length: 15
clone_size: many
d_call: TRBD1
cdr3_aa: CASSLGQGKFYEQYF
cdr3_nt: TGCGCCAGCAGCTTGGGACAGGGGAAATTCTACGAGCAGTACTTC

j_call: TRBJ1-5
v_call: TRBV5-1
cdr3_length: 13
clone_size: many
d_call: -
cdr3_aa: CASSLSGAEPQHF
cdr3_nt: TGCGCCAGCAGCTTGAGTGGTGCGGAGCCCCAGCATTTT

j_call: TRBJ2-7
v_call: TRBV9
cdr3_length: 14
clone_size: many
d_call: -
cdr3_aa: CASSVEGLSYEQYF
cdr3_nt: TGTGCCAGCAGCGTAGAGGGCTTAAGCTACGAGCAGTACTTC

j_call: TRBJ2-7
v_call: TRBV20-1
cdr3_length: 18
clone_size: -
d_call: TRBD2
cdr3_aa: CSARDQIGLAGVSYEQYF
cdr3_nt: TGCAGTGCTAGAGATCAAATTGGGCTAGCGGGAGTATCCTACGAGCAGTACTTC

j_call: TRBJ2-5
v_call: TRBV15
cdr3_length: 16
clone_size: many
d_call: -
cdr3_aa: CATSREYGHLQETQYF
cdr3_nt: TGTGCCACCAGCAGAGAATACGGACACCTCCAAGAGACCCAGTACTTC

j_call: TRBJ2-5
v_call: TRBV7-2
cdr3_length: 12
clone_size: many
d_call: -
cdr3_aa: CASSPQEARQYF
cdr3_nt: TGTGCCAGCAGCCCTCAAGAGGCGAGACAGTACTTC

j_call: TRBJ2-1
v_call: TRBV7-8
cdr3_length: 15
clone_size: -
d_call: TRBD2
cdr3_aa: CASSGLAEPNNEQFF
cdr3_nt: TGTGCCAGCAGCGGGCTAGCGGAACCGAACAATGAGCAGTTCTTC

j_call: TRBJ2-6
v_call: TRBV27
cdr3_length: 18
clone_size: -
d_call: TRBD1
cdr3_aa: CASSLERTGVVGANVLTF
cdr3_nt: TGTGCCAGCAGTTTAGAAAGGACAGGGGTGGTTGGGGCCAACGTCCTGACTTTC

j_call: TRBJ2-1
v_call: TRBV7-6
cdr3_length: 20
clone_size: few
d_call: TRBD2
cdr3_aa: CASSLALAGLAEGVYNEQFF
cdr3_nt: TGTGCCAGCAGCTTAGCGCTGGCGGGACTAGCGGAGGGGGTCTACAATGAGCAGTTCTTC